This TCR beta chain was recorded in a study of T-cell reconstitution after alpha-beta-depleted transplantation in children. Library preparation (for TCRbeta) was performed with unique molecular identifiers. MiXCR, run by TCRdb on the PCR reads, gives a single entry per CDR3 protein. The top ten hold around 0.96% of the sample, which has hundreds of thousands of distinct CDR3 sequences, 16% seen once. Trimming cost V 2 bases and J 5 bases, with 7 bases left between them. Germline CDR1 and CDR2: SGHRS and YFSETQ. CDR3 length: 13 residues. Material: PBMCs from the stem cell graft donor, obtained from the stem cell graft. The origin of this receptor is a human donor who donated a stem cell graft to a child with acute myeloid leukemia. This chain uses TRBV5-1 with TRBJ1-4; D is unclear. CDR3 bases: TGCGCCAGCAGCTTTCAGTCGAATGAAAAACTGTTTTTT. Protein sequence: CASSFQSNEKLFF.